Listed below are T cell receptor beta chains from one sample, sequenced in a study of Graves' ophthalmopathy and Graves' hyperthyroidism. One entry per CDR3 protein, called by TCRdb with MiXCR from the multiplex PCR reads. The top ten hold 2% to 2.5% of the sample, which has roughly 400,000 distinct CDR3 sequences, approximately 18% seen once. The sequenced sample consisted of peripheral blood. The receptors originated from an adult woman with stable Graves' hyperthyroidism. Each CDR3 is given without its conserved first and last residue.

j_call v_call cdr3_aa
TRBJ1-2 TRBV12-3/TRBV12-4 ASKNTWGKDYGYT
TRBJ1-1 TRBV19 ASKTGSAAEAF
TRBJ1-1 TRBV6-4 ASSNRETPTVWSPTEAF
TRBJ2-5 TRBV28 ASSFRTGEYQETQY
TRBJ2-7 TRBV20-1 SAARQNEQY
TRBJ2-5 TRBV7-9 ASSTIFGAAVETQY
TRBJ2-2 TRBV28 ASSPNWEDSAPTGELF
TRBJ1-1 TRBV7-8 ASSRQGPMNTEAF
TRBJ2-5 TRBV20-1 SAISGSQETQY
TRBJ1-2 TRBV12-3/TRBV12-4 ASGPDRDNGYT
TRBJ1-2 TRBV29-1 SVEDGGGYT
TRBJ2-2 TRBV4-2 ASSQPVRQSGELF
TRBJ2-7 TRBV5-1 ANSTLAGGDEQY
TRBJ2-7 TRBV5-1 ASSLAPGLGYEQY
TRBJ2-7 TRBV6-1 ASSEIRGYEQY
TRBJ1-1 TRBV6-2/TRBV6-3 ASSQGQGVTEAF
TRBJ1-3 TRBV30 AWCWDGNTIY
TRBJ1-2 TRBV6-5 ASSYPGSIYGYT
TRBJ2-3 TRBV12-3/TRBV12-4 ASTRGVTDTQY
TRBJ1-2 TRBV7-2 ASSSRPGQGLGSNYGYT
TRBJ1-3 TRBV2 AIIGSGNTIY
TRBJ1-1 TRBV6-1 ASSESSGRTEAF
TRBJ2-7 TRBV27 ASRPADRGQQY
TRBJ2-7 TRBV10-3 AISRDRGRTYEQY
TRBJ2-7 TRBV7-8 ASSKDREVSDEQY
TRBJ1-1 TRBV12-5 ASGVWEGEAF
TRBJ1-2 TRBV19 ASVQGQGKGYT
TRBJ2-7 TRBV27 ASSWRDSYVQY
TRBJ2-6 TRBV12-3/TRBV12-4 ASGPGHSGANVLT
TRBJ2-6 TRBV29-1 SVLGSLTGANVLT
TRBJ1-1 TRBV6-1 ASSELPTGSAF
TRBJ1-2 TRBV4-3 ASSQDMGGGGYT
TRBJ2-5 TRBV20-1 SARQGPGAGQETQY
TRBJ1-1 TRBV2 ASRAQWGRVDTEAF
TRBJ2-7 TRBV6-2/TRBV6-3 ASSYSPGQGMDEQY
TRBJ1-5 TRBV5-5 ASSLAGTYSNQPQH
TRBJ1-2 TRBV29-1 SVGQEGVYT
TRBJ2-5 TRBV27 ASRGPGGTQY
TRBJ2-7 TRBV15 ATSRKQEGPGEQY
TRBJ2-5 TRBV27 ASSLFLTGGAETQY